This T cell receptor beta chain was sequenced during a study of blood T cell repertoires in COVID-19. Study as a whole: Nucleic acid was either cDNA or gDNA, and it came from T cells, B-cell-depleted T cells, or PBMCs.

This clone appeared a few times. With 0 bases clipped from V and 6 bases from J, the junction kept 7 bases outside the gene matches. The CDR3 spans 15 residues. Germline V lookup: CDR1 MNHNY, CDR2 SVGAGI (reference sequence). TCRdb keeps only in-frame clones here, not all; method: immunoSEQ multiplex PCR. The table lists some 180,000 clones, 82% of them singletons, with around 8% in the top ten. Sequenced sample: peripheral blood. This receptor was identified in a woman aged 60 to 75 with COVID-19, enrolled during active disease. The chain joins TRBV6-6 to TRBJ1-1, with TRBD1 matching over 7 bases. The CDR3 loop reads CASSYSRTGRSEAFF. The CDR3 bases are TGTGCCAGCAGTTACTCCAGGACAGGAAGGTCTGAAGCTTTCTTT.